These 3 T cell receptor beta chains were all obtained from the same sample, sequenced in a study of T and B cells in COVID-19 patients. TRB rearrangements were amplified by multiplex PCR with BIOMED2 TRB-A/B primers. TCRdb redid the calling of the multiplex PCR reads with MiXCR, one entry per CDR3 protein. This table holds about 11,000 distinct CDR3 sequences, around a third found once. Blood genomic DNA input for TRB amplification was 250-500 ng. Material for sequencing was blood. These receptors all stem from a human donor with active COVID-19.

For this clonotype: The junction differs from germline at one of its ends, possibly a read error. The chain joins TRBV4-2 to TRBJ1-1; a weak D match, TRBD1 (5 bases). This CDR3 has 14 amino acids. The germline V gene encodes CDR1 LGHNA and CDR2 YNFKEQ. CDR3 nucleotides: TGCGCCAGCAGCCAAGATGGTAAGGGGCTTGGAGCTTTCTTT. Its protein product is CASSQDGKGLGAFF.

The chain joins TRBV6-5 to TRBJ1-1; tentatively, D is TRBD1 (5 bases). Germline loops: CDR1 MNHEY, CDR2 SVGAGI. The V end was cut by 0 bases, the J end by 3 bases, with 14 bases between. This CDR3 has 16 residues. CDR3 DNA: TGTGCCAGCAGTTACTCCCAGGGTAGGATTGACACTGAAGCTTTCTTT. This encodes CASSYSQGRIDTEAFF.

V usage is TRBV6-1 and J usage is TRBJ1-2; maybe TRBD1 (6 bases). The germline gives CDR1 MNHNS, CDR2 SASEGT. The CDR3 is 13 residues long. The V and J ends lost 5 bases and 5 bases respectively, with 12 bases between them. DNA of the CDR3: TGTGCCAGCAGTAGTGTCAGGGGTTATGGCTACACCTTC. Translation gives CASSSVRGYGYTF.